One sample yielded the 29 T cell receptor beta chains listed below, sequenced in a study of blood T cell repertoires in COVID-19. Profiled with immunoSEQ multiplex PCR; TCRdb holds only in-frame clones, not every one. Found here are under 300,000 clones, approximately 82% of them singletons; the top ten hold 3% to 4%. The sample comprised peripheral blood. The origin of the receptors is a young woman with acute or convalescent COVID-19.

This clone has only one observation. The chain links TRBV5-8 to TRBJ2-5, with 7 bases identical to TRBD1. There are 16 residues in the CDR3. Losses at the gene ends were 0 bases for V and 1 base for J; bases not matched to a gene: 6. CDR1 is SGHTS, CDR2 YDEGEE, per germline. The CDR3 loop reads CASSLARGPLQETQYF. Here the CDR3 DNA reads TGTGCCAGCAGCTTGGCGAGGGGGCCCCTCCAAGAGACCCAGTACTTC.

This clone has more than one count but fewer than ten. V usage is TRBV4-3 and J usage is TRBJ2-7; 7 bases are a match to TRBD2. This CDR3 comprises 16 residues. CDR1 and CDR2 (germline): LGHNA, YSLEER. V trimming: 0 bases; J trimming: 5 bases; junction bases outside the gene matches: 10. The CDR3 DNA reads TGCGCCAGCAGCCAAGAATGGGGAGGCGGGAGCCACGAGCAGTACTTC. Translated, it gives CASSQEWGGGSHEQYF.

J is TRBJ1-3 and V is TRBV5-1, with a weak D call TRBD1 (5 bases). Per germline, CDR1 SGHRS and CDR2 YFSETQ. Trimming pared 5 bases from V and 0 bases from J, leaving 9 bases between. The CDR3 length is 14 residues. CDR3 sequence (DNA): TGCGCCAGCAGTTCAGGACACTCTGGAAACACCATATATTTT. Its protein is CASSSGHSGNTIYF.

A note on this clone: Relative to the germline gene, one junction end is altered; a read error may explain this. The J gene is TRBJ2-3, the V gene TRBV7-7; either TRBD1 or TRBD2 may fit D (6 bases each). CDR1 is SSHAT and CDR2 is FNYEAQ in the germline V gene (reference sequence). This CDR3 is 15 amino acids long. The CDR3 region is CASSLGGGFPDTQYF. In nucleotides, the CDR3 is TGTGCTAGCAGCTTAGGAGGGGGTTTCCCAGATACGCAGTATTTT.

The gene calls are TRBV30 and TRBJ2-1; 9 nucleotides agree with TRBD2. Germline V gene sequence: CDR1 GTSNPN, CDR2 SVGIG (reference sequence). The CDR3 has 13 amino acids. V lost 4 bases, J lost 12 bases, and 10 bases stayed unmatched. The CDR3 coding sequence is TGTGCCTGGACCAGACTAGCGGCCGACGCGCAGTTCTTC. Translated, it gives CAWTRLAADAQFF.

V is TRBV6-2 or TRBV6-3 and J is TRBJ2-7; 12 bases are a match to TRBD2. Germline V gene lookup returns CDR1 MNHEY and CDR2 SVGEGT. V lost 0 bases, J lost 5 bases, and 5 bases stayed unmatched. The CDR3 extends over 16 amino acids. The CDR3 DNA reads TGTGCCAGCAGTTACTCCACTAGCGGGAGGTCCCACGAGCAGTACTTC. This translates into CASSYSTSGRSHEQYF.

The V and J genes are TRBV6-5 and TRBJ1-2; D perhaps matches TRBD1 (6 bases). Per germline, CDR1 MNHEY and CDR2 SVGAGI. The CDR3 extends over 16 amino acids. V was trimmed by 2 bases and J by 5 bases, leaving 18 bases between them. CDR3 region: CASSYALDSVKYGYTF. In DNA form, the CDR3 reads TGTGCCAGCAGTTACGCCTTGGACAGCGTAAAGTATGGCTACACCTTC.

The gene calls are TRBV20-1 and TRBJ2-7; the D gene is possibly TRBD1 (5 bases). Germline V CDR1 and CDR2: DFQATT, SNEGSKA (reference sequence). Deletions cut 3 bases from V and 2 bases from J, with 14 bases between. This CDR3 has 14 amino acids. The CDR3 region has the DNA TGCAGTGCTAGTCTGAGCAGGGTGCCCTACGAGCAGTACTTC. This translates into CSASLSRVPYEQYF.

The genes are TRBV5-1 and TRBJ1-2, with TRBD1 matching over 12 bases. V dropped 4 bases and J dropped 6; count of bases not matched to a gene: 7. This CDR3 is built from 15 residues. CDR1 and CDR2 (germline): SGHRS, YFSETQ. CDR3 DNA sequence: TGCGCCAGCAGCGGTGGGACAGGGGGCCGGGATGGCTACACCTTC. Translation gives CASSGGTGGRDGYTF.

The CDR3 protein is CASRTGTGLYEQYF. The CDR3 coding sequence is TGTGCCAGCAGGACCGGGACTGGTCTCTACGAGCAGTACTTC. This rearrangement joins TRBV6-5 to TRBJ2-7, with a weak D call TRBD2 (6 bases). V lost 6 bases, J lost 3 bases, and 15 bases lay in between. The CDR3 is 14 amino acids. CDR1 and CDR2 (germline): MNHEY, SVGAGI.

This chain links TRBV6-2 or TRBV6-3 with TRBJ1-2; maybe TRBD1 (5 bases). Trimming took 5 bases from V and 3 from J, leaving 13 bases between them. From germline, CDR1 is MNHEY and CDR2 SVGEGT. This CDR3 spans 14 amino acids. The CDR3 bases are TGTGCCAGCAGTCACGCGACAGAATACTATGGCTACACCTTC. Amino acids: CASSHATEYYGYTF.

J is TRBJ2-4 and V is TRBV5-1, with D possibly being TRBD1 (6 bases). V was pared by 5 bases and J by 4 bases, with 19 bases between. The length of the CDR3 is 16 residues. Germline values: CDR1 SGHRS, CDR2 YFSETQ. CDR3 residues: CASSHGQRLQKNIQYF. In nucleotides, the CDR3 is TGCGCCAGCAGTCATGGACAGCGCCTCCAAAAAAACATTCAGTACTTC.

CDR3 in amino acids: CASSKRVHTDTQYF. In DNA form, the CDR3 reads TGTGCCAGCAGCAAGCGGGTCCACACAGATACGCAGTATTTT. V and J are TRBV6-5 and TRBJ2-3; TRBD2 is a possible D gene (6 bases). Germline CDR1 reads MNHEY; CDR2 reads SVGAGI. Between the trimmed V and J ends, which lost 6 bases and 2 bases, there was a span of 12 bases. The CDR3 has 14 residues.

V usage is TRBV9 and J usage is TRBJ1-2, with a weak D call TRBD1 (5 bases). The CDR3 has 12 residues. The V and J ends lost 4 bases and 8 bases respectively, with 12 bases between them. CDR1 and CDR2 from the germline V gene are SGDLS and YYNGEE. The CDR3 region is CASSTGGTGYTF. The CDR3 nucleotides read TGTGCCAGCAGCACGGGAGGGACCGGCTACACCTTC.

This CDR3 reads CASSWDRWFNSNQPQHF. The DNA of the CDR3 is TGTGCCAGCAGCTGGGACAGGTGGTTTAATAGCAATCAGCCCCAGCATTTT. V usage is TRBV6-2 or TRBV6-3 and J usage is TRBJ1-5; 8 bases fit TRBD1. Germline V CDR1 and CDR2: MNHEY, SVGEGT. CDR3 length equals 17 residues. V trimming: 6 bases; J trimming: 0 bases; junction bases outside the gene matches: 10.

The CDR3, as DNA: TGTGCCAGCAGCGCCGTTACTACGGGGACTGAAGCTTTCTTT. This encodes CASSAVTTGTEAFF. J is TRBJ1-1 and V is TRBV9; D is unclear. Germline V gene lookup returns CDR1 SGDLS and CDR2 YYNGEE. Trimming left V 3 bases short and J 5 bases short, with 14 bases between. The CDR3 extends over 14 amino acids.

This chain joins TRBV3-1 (or the pseudogene TRBV3-2) and TRBJ1-5; D gene ambiguous. Germline-derived CDR1 and CDR2 are LGHDT and YNNKEL (reference sequence). This CDR3 is 15 amino acids long. Trimming took 5 bases from V and 4 from J, leaving 15 bases between them. The CDR3 sequence is CASSWASAINQPQHF. CDR3 nucleotides: TGTGCCAGCAGCTGGGCTAGCGCCATTAATCAGCCCCAGCATTTT.

This clone was detected once. This CDR3 is CASTQGLAGGYEQYF. The CDR3 DNA follows: TGTGCCAGCACTCAGGGACTAGCGGGAGGATACGAGCAGTACTTC. The rearrangement joins TRBV28 to TRBJ2-7; TRBD2 agrees at 15 bases. The junction had 5 bases not matched to a gene; V was cut back by 7 bases and J by 4 bases. CDR1 MDHEN and CDR2 SYDVKM come from the germline V gene. This CDR3 is 15 amino acids long.

This chain links TRBV30 with TRBJ2-1; D ambiguous. V lost 4 bases, J lost 0 bases, and 7 bases lay in between. Germline V gene sequence: CDR1 GTSNPN, CDR2 SVGIG (reference sequence). This CDR3 is 13 amino acids long. CDR3 residues: CAWISSSYNEQFF. DNA of the CDR3: TGTGCCTGGATTTCCAGCTCCTACAATGAGCAGTTCTTC.

This chain connects TRBV11-2 to TRBJ2-7, with D uncertain. Per the germline V gene, CDR1 is SGHAT and CDR2 is FQNNGV. V was shortened by 4 bases and J by 0 bases, with 16 bases between the two germline ends. The CDR3 has 16 amino acids. Here the CDR3 DNA reads TGTGCCAGCAGCTCGATAAAGCTGCGGAACTCCTACGAGCAGTACTTC. Translating gives CASSSIKLRNSYEQYF.

V gene TRBV18 combines with J gene TRBJ1-5; D remains ambiguous. The V end was cut by 4 bases, the J end by 3 bases, with 10 bases between. Germline CDR1 is KGHSH and CDR2 is LQKENI. The CDR3 consists of 14 residues. The CDR3, as DNA: TGTGCCAGCTCACACGGCGGCCCCAATCAGCCCCAGCATTTT. It is translated as CASSHGGPNQPQHF.

The chain recombines TRBV5-1 with TRBJ2-7; TRBD2 agrees at 7 bases. V was pared by 4 bases and J by 3 bases, with 10 bases of the junction left unmatched. Germline V gives CDR1 SGHRS, CDR2 YFSETQ. The CDR3 covers 15 residues. The CDR3 here is CASSRGDHAGYEQYF. DNA for the CDR3: TGCGCCAGCAGCCGGGGGGACCACGCGGGCTACGAGCAGTACTTC.

The J gene is TRBJ2-1, the V gene TRBV5-4, with TRBD2 matching 8 bases. This CDR3 has 15 amino acids. J lost 0 bases, V lost 5 bases, and 4 bases had no gene match. Germline V CDR1 and CDR2: SGHNT, YYREEE (reference sequence). The CDR3 nucleotides read TGTGCCAGCAGTCATACTAGCGGCTCCTACAATGAGCAGTTCTTC. It is translated as CASSHTSGSYNEQFF.

This chain connects TRBV5-1 to TRBJ1-1, with 9 bases that match TRBD1. Germline trimming cut 0 bases from V and 5 bases from J; bases unmatched to any gene: 5. Germline V gene lookup returns CDR1 SGHRS and CDR2 YFSETQ. The CDR3 contains 15 residues. This chain's CDR3 is CASSLEGQGLTEAFF. CDR3 in DNA: TGCGCCAGCAGCTTGGAGGGACAGGGATTGACTGAAGCTTTCTTT.

V is TRBV2 and J is TRBJ2-2; the match to TRBD2 covers 12 bases. Germline-derived CDR1 and CDR2 are SNHLY and FYNNEI. This CDR3 region has 15 residues. V gave up 6 bases and J gave up 9 bases; unmatched junction bases: 8. In nucleotides, the CDR3 is TGTGCCAGCAGGATTCTAGCGGGAGGGGGCCGGGAGCTGTTTTTT. It translates to CASRILAGGGRELFF.

The sample holds a few counts of this clone. The chain links TRBV7-9 to TRBJ1-1, with D possibly TRBD1 on 6 matching bases. V dropped 1 base and J dropped 10 bases, with 10 bases sitting between them. The CDR3 is 12 residues long. The germline CDR1 and CDR2 sequences are SEHNR and FQNEAQ (reference sequence). Here the CDR3 reads CASSLGRTAAFF. CDR3 DNA sequence: TGTGCCAGCAGCTTAGGGCGGACAGCAGCTTTCTTT.

The genes are TRBV18 and TRBJ2-3, with 11 bases that match TRBD2. This CDR3 contains 17 residues. Trimming at V came to 4 bases and at J to 2 bases, leaving 8 bases not matched to a gene. Germline CDR1 and CDR2: KGHSH and LQKENI. This chain's CDR3 is CASSQVASGRITDTQYF. DNA for the CDR3: TGTGCCAGCTCACAAGTAGCTAGCGGGAGGATCACAGATACGCAGTATTTT.

V gene TRBV6-5 combines with J gene TRBJ2-1; 7 bases fit TRBD2. This CDR3 has 14 residues. V shed 10 bases and J 8 bases; nucleotides not matched to a gene: 14. Germline-derived CDR1 and CDR2 are MNHEY and SVGAGI. CDR3 sequence reads: CATALRGRGDEQFF. CDR3 DNA: TGTGCCACCGCCCTTCGCGGGAGAGGCGATGAGCAGTTCTTC.

The V gene is TRBV6-2 or TRBV6-3, the J gene TRBJ2-7, with TRBD2 as a possible D gene (5 bases). CDR3 length: 15 residues. The germline gives CDR1 MNHEY, CDR2 SVGEGT. Trimming cost V 4 bases and J 6 bases, with 19 bases left between them. DNA for the CDR3: TGTGCCAGCAGTTCTCAAGGCTCGGCGGGCGTCGAGCAGTACTTC. Residues: CASSSQGSAGVEQYF.